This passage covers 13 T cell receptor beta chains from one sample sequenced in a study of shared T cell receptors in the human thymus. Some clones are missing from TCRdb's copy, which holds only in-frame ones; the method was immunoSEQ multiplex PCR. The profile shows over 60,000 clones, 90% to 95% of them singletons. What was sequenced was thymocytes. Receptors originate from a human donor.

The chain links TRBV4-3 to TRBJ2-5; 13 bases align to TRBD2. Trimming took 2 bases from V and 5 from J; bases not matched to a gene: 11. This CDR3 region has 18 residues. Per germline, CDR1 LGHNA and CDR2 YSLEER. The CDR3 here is CASSQTGTSGDQVETQYF. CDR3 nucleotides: TGCGCCAGCAGCCAAACCGGGACTAGCGGGGACCAGGTGGAGACCCAGTACTTC.

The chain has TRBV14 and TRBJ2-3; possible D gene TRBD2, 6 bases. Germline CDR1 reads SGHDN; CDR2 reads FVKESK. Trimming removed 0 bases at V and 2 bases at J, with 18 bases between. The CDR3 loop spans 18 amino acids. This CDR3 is CASSQDGGLFINTDTQYF. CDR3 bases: TGTGCCAGCAGCCAAGATGGGGGACTCTTCATCAACACAGATACGCAGTATTTT.

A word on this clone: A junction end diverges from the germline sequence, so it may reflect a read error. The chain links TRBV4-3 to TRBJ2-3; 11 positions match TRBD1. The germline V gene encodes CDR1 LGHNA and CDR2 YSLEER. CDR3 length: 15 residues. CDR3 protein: CASSQGTGGTDTQYF. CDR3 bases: TGCGCCAGCAGCCAAGGGACAGGGGGCACGGATACGCAGTATTTT.

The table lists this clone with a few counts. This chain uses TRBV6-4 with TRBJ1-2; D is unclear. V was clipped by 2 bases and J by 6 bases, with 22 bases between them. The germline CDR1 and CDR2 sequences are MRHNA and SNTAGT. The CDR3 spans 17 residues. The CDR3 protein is CASSDTTRPRENDGYTF. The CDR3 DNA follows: TGTGCCAGCAGTGACACCACAAGACCGAGGGAGAATGATGGCTACACCTTC.

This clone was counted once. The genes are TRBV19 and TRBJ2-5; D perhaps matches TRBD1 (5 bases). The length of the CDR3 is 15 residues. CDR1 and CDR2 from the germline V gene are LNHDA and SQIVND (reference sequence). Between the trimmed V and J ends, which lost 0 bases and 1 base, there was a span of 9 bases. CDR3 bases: TGTGCCAGTAGTATAGATTCGACAGTCCAAGAGACCCAGTACTTC. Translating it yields CASSIDSTVQETQYF.

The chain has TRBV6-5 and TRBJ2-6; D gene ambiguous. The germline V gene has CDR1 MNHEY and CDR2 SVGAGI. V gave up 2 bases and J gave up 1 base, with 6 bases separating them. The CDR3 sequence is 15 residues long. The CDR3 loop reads CASSYGGSGANVLTF. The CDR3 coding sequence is TGTGCCAGCAGTTACGGTGGGTCTGGGGCCAACGTCCTGACTTTC.

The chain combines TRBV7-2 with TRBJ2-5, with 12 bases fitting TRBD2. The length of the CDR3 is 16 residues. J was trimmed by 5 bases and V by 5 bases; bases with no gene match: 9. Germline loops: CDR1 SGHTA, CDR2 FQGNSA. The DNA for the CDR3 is TGTGCCAGCAGCCAGCGACTAGCGGGGGAAGGTGAGACCCAGTACTTC. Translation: CASSQRLAGEGETQYF.

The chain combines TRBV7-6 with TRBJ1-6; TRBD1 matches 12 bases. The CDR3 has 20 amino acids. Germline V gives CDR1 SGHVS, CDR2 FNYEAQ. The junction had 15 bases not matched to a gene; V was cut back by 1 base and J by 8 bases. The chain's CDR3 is CASSLDWSGQGAGSDSPLHF. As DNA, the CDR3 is TGTGCCAGCAGCTTAGACTGGTCGGGACAGGGGGCGGGGTCGGATTCACCCCTCCACTTT.

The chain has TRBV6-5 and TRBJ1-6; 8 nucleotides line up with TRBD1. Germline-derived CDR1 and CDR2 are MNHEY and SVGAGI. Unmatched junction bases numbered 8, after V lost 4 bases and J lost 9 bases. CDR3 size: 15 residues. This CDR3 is CASSSSDRASSPLHF. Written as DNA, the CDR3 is TGTGCCAGCAGTTCATCGGACAGGGCGAGTTCACCCCTCCACTTT.

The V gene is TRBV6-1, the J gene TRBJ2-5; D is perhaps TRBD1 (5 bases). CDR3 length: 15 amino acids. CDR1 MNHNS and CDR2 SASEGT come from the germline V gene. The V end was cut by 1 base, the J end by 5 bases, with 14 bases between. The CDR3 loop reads CASSEGRKGPETQYF. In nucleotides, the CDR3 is TGTGCCAGCAGTGAAGGCCGGAAGGGGCCGGAGACCCAGTACTTC.

CDR3 in amino acids: CASSLVPNTRGATEAFF. In DNA form, the CDR3 reads TGCGCCAGCAGCTTGGTCCCTAATACTAGGGGGGCCACTGAAGCTTTCTTT. The chain recombines TRBV5-1 with TRBJ1-1; weak D call: TRBD1 (6 bases). The CDR3 sequence is 17 residues long. Germline CDR1 SGHRS, CDR2 YFSETQ. The V end was cut by 0 bases, the J end by 4 bases, with 19 bases between.

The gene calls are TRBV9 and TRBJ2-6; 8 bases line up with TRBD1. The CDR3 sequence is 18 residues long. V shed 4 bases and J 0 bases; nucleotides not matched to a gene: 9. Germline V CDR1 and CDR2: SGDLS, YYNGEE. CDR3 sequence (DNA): TGTGCCAGCAGCTCCGCGGACAGGGCTCACTCTGGGGCCAACGTCCTGACTTTC. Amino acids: CASSSADRAHSGANVLTF.

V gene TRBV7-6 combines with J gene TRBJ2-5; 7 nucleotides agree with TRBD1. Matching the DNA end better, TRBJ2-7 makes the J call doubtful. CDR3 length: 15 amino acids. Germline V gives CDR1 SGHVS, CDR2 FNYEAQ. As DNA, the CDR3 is TGTGCCAGCAGCCAGAAAATGACAGGGCAAGGCGAGCAGTACTTC. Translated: CASSQKMTGQGEQYF.